These 13 T cell receptor beta chains were sequenced from one sample in a study of neurological immune-mediated disorders. A single record per CDR3 protein comes from TCRdb applying MiXCR to the 5' RACE reads. The table records over 35,000 distinct CDR3 sequences, roughly 2.5% of them present only once. The sample consisted of PBMCs. The source of these receptors is a young man with multiple sclerosis.

This clonotype was seen a few times. This may arise from a read error, as a much more abundant clone is one base away. This chain uses TRBV21-1 with TRBJ2-1; the table's D call, TRBD2, was not checked against the DNA. TRBV21-1 has pseudogene status. The CDR3 extends over 18 amino acids. The CDR3 DNA reads TGTGCCAGCAGCTTCTGGGCATGGAGCGGGAGGGCCCGGACGGAGCAGTTCTTC. Encoded protein: CASSFWAWSGRARTEQFF.

There are many counts of this clonotype. CDR3 bases: TGCGCCAGCAGTCCCCGTAGCGGGAGAAGGGGAGATACGCAGTATTTT. It is translated as CASSPRSGRRGDTQYF. This sequence joins TRBV10-2 and TRBJ2-3, with TRBD2 matching 9 bases. J was trimmed by 5 bases and V by 5 bases; bases with no gene match: 11. CDR1 is WSHSY, CDR2 SAAADI, per germline. This CDR3 spans 16 amino acids.

In its sample, this clonotype was seen many times. V usage is TRBV6-2 or TRBV6-3 and J usage is TRBJ1-5; D remains ambiguous. Germline V gene sequence: CDR1 MNHEY, CDR2 SVGEGT. This CDR3 comprises 13 residues. The V end was cut by 5 bases, the J end by 7 bases, with 12 bases between. In DNA form, the CDR3 reads TGTGCCAGCAGTCCCTATACGAACCAGCCCCAGCATTTT. Its translation: CASSPYTNQPQHF.

This clonotype was observed at least ten times. The chain couples TRBV20-1 to TRBJ1-4; the D gene is possibly TRBD1 (5 bases). Trimming removed 3 bases at V and 4 bases at J, with 18 bases between. Germline CDR1 is DFQATT and CDR2 is SNEGSKA (reference sequence). The CDR3 length is 16 residues. The CDR3 spells CSASPHYTDNNEKLFF. DNA for the CDR3: TGCAGTGCTAGTCCGCACTACACGGACAATAATGAAAAACTGTTTTTT.

This clonotype was counted ten times or more. The chain couples TRBV5-1 to TRBJ2-2; unclear D gene. The CDR3 runs to 13 residues. V was trimmed by 3 bases and J by 3 bases, leaving 6 bases between them. In germline, CDR1 is SGHRS, CDR2 YFSETQ. The CDR3 here is CASSWTYTGELFF. The CDR3 DNA is TGCGCCAGCAGCTGGACCTACACCGGGGAGCTGTTTTTT.

This clonotype was recorded at least ten times. The DNA of the CDR3 is TGTGCCATCACCGACGGAGGACTCTACGAGCAGTACTTC. This codes for CAITDGGLYEQYF. The chain carries TRBV6-2 or TRBV6-3 and TRBJ2-7; tentative D call: TRBD2 (5 bases). Deletions cut 10 bases from V and 3 bases from J, with 16 bases between. Germline V CDR1 and CDR2: MNHEY, SVGEGT. CDR3 length: 13 residues.

This clonotype was observed at least ten times. The chain carries TRBV5-1 and TRBJ2-2, with D hard to call. This CDR3 region has 14 residues. Germline CDR1 reads SGHRS; CDR2 reads YFSETQ. V dropped 4 bases and J dropped 4 bases, with 11 bases sitting between them. CDR3 in DNA: TGCGCCAGCAGCGATCGGGTAGGCACCGGGGAGCTGTTTTTT. Amino acid sequence: CASSDRVGTGELFF.

This clonotype occurred many times. The chain joins TRBV4-2 to TRBJ1-1; D not resolved. Germline V gives CDR1 LGHNA, CDR2 YNFKEQ. V was cut by 0 bases and J by 3 bases, with 8 bases left in between. There are 14 residues in the CDR3. DNA for the CDR3: TGTGCCAGCAGCCAAGAGAAAGCGTACACTGAAGCTTTCTTT. As protein: CASSQEKAYTEAFF.

V and J are TRBV18 and TRBJ2-2; 7 positions agree with TRBD1. CDR3 length: 15 residues. V was pared by 3 bases and J by 3 bases, with 4 bases of the junction left unmatched. CDR1 is KGHSH, CDR2 LQKENI, per germline. The CDR3 region has the DNA TGTGCCAGCTCACCGCGACAGGGAGACACCGGGGAGCTGTTTTTT. It specifies CASSPRQGDTGELFF.

This clonotype was counted many times. This rearrangement joins TRBV20-1 to TRBJ1-4; D is ambiguous. Trimming took 0 bases from V and 0 from J, leaving 11 bases between them. CDR3 length: 16 amino acids. Per germline, CDR1 DFQATT and CDR2 SNEGSKA (reference sequence). Here the CDR3 reads CSARDSSGTTNEKLFF. The DNA for the CDR3 is TGCAGTGCTAGAGATTCCTCGGGCACAACTAATGAAAAACTGTTTTTT.

This clonotype was counted at least ten times. The V call is TRBV20-1, the J call TRBJ2-1; 10 bases are a match to TRBD2. Germline CDR1 DFQATT, CDR2 SNEGSKA (reference sequence). V lost 6 bases and J lost 7; bases outside the gene matches: 9. This CDR3 is built from 14 residues. CDR3 sequence reads: CSAQSGRAINEQFF. CDR3 nucleotides: TGCAGTGCCCAGAGCGGGAGGGCTATAAATGAGCAGTTCTTC.

This chain's CDR3 is CASSQAPTGVIAGELFF. DNA for the CDR3: TGCGCCAGCAGCCAGGCCCCTACAGGGGTTATAGCCGGGGAGCTGTTTTTT. The chain is built from TRBV5-1 and TRBJ2-2, with 7 bases fitting TRBD1. The length of the CDR3 is 17 residues. Germline loops: CDR1 SGHRS, CDR2 YFSETQ. V was clipped by 4 bases and J by 6 bases; unmatched bases: 15.

This clonotype has a count of ten or more. The J gene is TRBJ2-5, the V gene TRBV12-3 or TRBV12-4, with 7 bases fitting TRBD2. J gave up 1 base and V 6 bases, and 11 bases lay outside the gene matches. This CDR3 comprises 16 residues. The CDR3 reads CASSRAGTGGQETQYF. The CDR3 DNA is TGTGCCAGCAGCCGAGCAGGGACGGGGGGCCAAGAGACCCAGTACTTC.